This T cell receptor (beta chain) derives from a study of blood T cell repertoires in COVID-19. Study in general: In each case, the material was cDNA or gDNA derived from T cells, B-cell-depleted T cells, or PBMCs.

Trimming at V came to 3 bases and at J to 2 bases, leaving 4 bases not matched to a gene. This CDR3 is 15 amino acids long. Germline CDR1 and CDR2: WSHSY and SAAADI. Sequencing was performed with immunoSEQ multiplex PCR; in TCRdb, only in-frame clones are kept and a portion is missing. The sample shows around 130,000 clones, 65% to 90% of them seen only once. This clone has just one count. The source is a woman between 50 and 59 years old who had recovered from COVID-19. The source material was PBMCs or T cells enriched from blood (not recorded which). V is TRBV10-2 and J is TRBJ1-1, with TRBD1 matching 9 bases. The CDR3 is CASSEHRGLNTEAFF. The DNA of the CDR3 is TGCGCCAGCAGTGAACACAGGGGGCTAAACACTGAAGCTTTCTTT.